This T cell receptor beta chain was captured in a study of control samples from healthy donors and cancer patients. This CDR3 contains 15 residues. V was pared by 0 bases and J by 7 bases, with 5 bases of the junction left unmatched. Germline CDR1 and CDR2: SGHRS and YFSETQ. Libraries were prepared by immunoSEQ multiplex PCR; TCRdb keeps only in-frame clonotypes and omits some of them. The table records about 140,000 clones, 75% to 95% of them present only once. The J gene is TRBJ2-1, the V gene TRBV5-1; 9 nucleotides line up with TRBD2. Sequencing used blood. The clonotype originates from a man aged 18 to 29 in good health. This chain's CDR3 is CASSLGGGASNEQFF. The CDR3 DNA reads as TGCGCCAGCAGCTTGGGCGGGGGGGCCTCGAATGAGCAGTTCTTC.